The 27 T cell receptor beta chains listed next were all sequenced from one sample in a study of T cells in Graves' hyperthyroidism and ophthalmopathy. Amplification of TCR beta CDR3 regions was performed using RNA transcripts as template. HTBI primers drove first-round RT-PCR of the TCR CDR3. TCRdb passed the multiplex PCR reads through MiXCR, listing each CDR3 protein once. The table includes under 350,000 distinct CDR3 sequences, roughly 13% detected once. The sample was blood. Source of these receptors: a woman aged 35 to 49 with Graves' ophthalmopathy.

This clonotype was recorded at least ten times. The rearrangement joins TRBV7-2 to TRBJ1-5; no clear D. CDR3 size: 15 residues. V lost 3 bases and J lost 3, with 12 bases in between. CDR1 is SGHTA, CDR2 FQGNSA, per germline. As DNA, the CDR3 is TGTGCCAGCAGCTTGACCACGGGGTACAATCAGCCCCAGCATTTT. It yields the protein CASSLTTGYNQPQHF.

Ten or more counts support this clonotype. The chain carries TRBV5-1 and TRBJ1-4; D is possibly TRBD1 (6 bases). V lost 3 bases and J 4 bases, leaving 10 bases between the germline ends. Per the germline V gene, CDR1 is SGHRS and CDR2 is YFSETQ. This CDR3 spans 14 amino acids. Written as DNA, the CDR3 is TGCGCCAGCAGCTCGGGACACCGTAATGAAAAACTGTTTTTT. The encoded protein is CASSSGHRNEKLFF.

This clonotype was counted ten times or more. The genes are TRBV2 and TRBJ2-7; possibly TRBD2 for D (5 bases). Germline V gives CDR1 SNHLY, CDR2 FYNNEI. V lost 2 bases to trimming and J lost 0 bases, with 8 bases between them. The CDR3 sequence is 14 residues long. This CDR3 reads CASSETRASYEQYF. The CDR3 bases are TGTGCCAGCAGTGAAACTAGGGCCTCCTACGAGCAGTACTTC. Supplemented by reference TRBV2 and TRBJ2-7, the full variable domain reads EPEVTQTPSHQVTQMGQEVILRCVPISNHLYFYWYRQILGQKVEFLVSFYNNEISEKSEIFDDQFSVERPDGSNFTLKIRSTKLEDSAMYFCASSETRASYEQYFGPGTRLTVT.

In this sample, this clonotype turned up many times. The rearrangement joins TRBV10-3 to TRBJ1-5; possibly TRBD1 for D (6 bases). The V and J ends lost 5 bases and 2 bases respectively, with 10 bases between them. In germline, CDR1 is ENHRY, CDR2 SYGVKD. CDR3 size: 14 residues. This CDR3 is CAISPGAGNQPQHF. CDR3 bases: TGTGCCATCAGTCCGGGGGCAGGCAATCAGCCCCAGCATTTT.

Details on this clonotype: Given a much more abundant clone one base away, this may be a read error. The chain recombines TRBV7-9 with TRBJ2-1; TRBD2 is a possible D gene (5 bases). Germline lookup yields CDR1 SEHNR and CDR2 FQNEAQ (reference sequence). The CDR3 is 14 amino acids. CDR3 coding DNA: TGTGCCGGCAGCTTCGGGTCTATAGCGAATGAGCAGTTCTTC. This gives the protein CAGSFGSIANEQFF.

The rearrangement joins TRBV14 to TRBJ1-2; D is possibly TRBD1 (6 bases). This CDR3 contains 15 residues. CDR1 is SGHDN and CDR2 is FVKESK in the germline V gene. Trimming shortened V by 1 base and J by 7 bases, and 16 bases separated the two germline ends. The CDR3 sequence: CASSQVGGGVVGYTF. For the CDR3, the DNA is TGTGCCAGCAGCCAAGTTGGGGGGGGCGTCGTTGGCTACACCTTC.

The sample holds many counts of this clonotype. The chain joins TRBV15 to TRBJ1-1, with unresolved D. V dropped 0 bases and J dropped 2 bases, with 1 base sitting between them. The germline V gene encodes CDR1 LNHNV and CDR2 YYDKDF (reference sequence). The length of the CDR3 is 12 residues. The CDR3 loop is CATSRENTEAFF. The CDR3 DNA is TGTGCCACCAGCAGAGAAAACACTGAAGCTTTCTTT.

By sample share, this clonotype is medium-sized (0.01 to 0.1%). V gene TRBV4-1 combines with J gene TRBJ2-1, with D unresolved. CDR1 and CDR2 from the germline V gene are MGHRA and YSYEKL. The length of the CDR3 is 16 residues. V lost 1 base and J lost 6, with 16 bases in between. The CDR3 spells CASSQVPGVVGNEQFF. The CDR3 nucleotides are TGCGCCAGCAGCCAAGTGCCAGGAGTTGTAGGCAATGAGCAGTTCTTC.

This clonotype was detected many times. The genes are TRBV3-1 and TRBJ1-2; no definite D call. V was cut by 3 bases and J by 7 bases, with 9 bases left in between. Germline V gene sequence: CDR1 LGHDT, CDR2 YNNKEL (reference sequence). CDR3 length equals 12 residues. The CDR3 nucleotides are TGTGCCAGCAGCCACGGAGTAAGTGGCTACACCTTC. This gives the protein CASSHGVSGYTF.

This clonotype was recorded many times. This chain links TRBV3-1 with TRBJ2-5; 7 nucleotides align to TRBD2. The germline V gene encodes CDR1 LGHDT and CDR2 YNNKEL (reference sequence). With 0 bases clipped from V and 6 bases from J, the junction kept 7 bases outside the gene matches. The CDR3 extends over 15 amino acids. CDR3 protein: CASSQDWWEGKTQYF. The CDR3 DNA sequence: TGTGCCAGCAGCCAAGATTGGTGGGAGGGAAAGACCCAGTACTTC.

This rearrangement joins TRBV7-9 to TRBJ1-2; D ambiguous. CDR1 SEHNR and CDR2 FQNEAQ come from the germline V gene (reference sequence). This CDR3 has 16 residues. Trimming took off 7 bases at V and 2 bases at J, with 20 bases between the two ends. The CDR3 sequence: CASIQFGVAVNYGYTF. The CDR3 DNA reads as TGTGCCAGCATCCAATTTGGGGTCGCGGTCAACTATGGCTACACCTTC. Full variable domain (outside the CDR3, taken from reference TRBV7-9 and TRBJ1-2): DTGVSQNPRHKITKRGQNVTFRCDPISEHNRLYWYRQTLGQGPEFLTYFQNEAQLEKSRLLSDRFSAERPKGSFSTLEIQRTEQGDSAMYLCASIQFGVAVNYGYTFGSGTRLTVV.

At least ten counts were recorded for this clonotype. This chain links TRBV6-2 or TRBV6-3 with TRBJ1-5; D remains ambiguous. This CDR3 spans 20 amino acids. The V end was cut by 0 bases, the J end by 2 bases, with 23 bases between. Germline V gene sequence: CDR1 MNHEY, CDR2 SVGEGT. Written as DNA, the CDR3 is TGTGCCAGCAGTTACTCGAGGTCAGACGGTAATAATCGGGGCAATCAGCCCCAGCATTTT. Translating it yields CASSYSRSDGNNRGNQPQHF.

This clonotype was detected ten times or more. The V gene is TRBV7-8, the J gene TRBJ1-1, with D hard to call. The CDR3 contains 15 residues. Trimming pared 2 bases from V and 7 bases from J, leaving 17 bases between. The germline V gene encodes CDR1 SGHVS and CDR2 FQNEAQ. The CDR3 nucleotides are TGTGCCAGCAGCTTAAAGGCGTCCGTAGGGTATGAAGCTTTCTTT. Encoded protein: CASSLKASVGYEAFF.

This clonotype was seen repeatedly, ten times or more. The rearrangement joins TRBV11-2 to TRBJ1-5; D not certain. This CDR3 has 12 residues. V was clipped by 5 bases and J by 4 bases, with 6 bases between them. Per the germline V gene, CDR1 is SGHAT and CDR2 is FQNNGV. The CDR3 loop reads CASSKGNQPQHF. The CDR3 DNA sequence: TGTGCCAGCAGCAAGGGAAATCAGCCCCAGCATTTT.

The genes are TRBV7-9 and TRBJ2-2; TRBD1 aligns across 7 bases. From germline, CDR1 is SEHNR and CDR2 FQNEAQ (reference sequence). V was pared by 3 bases and J by 5 bases, with 3 bases of the junction left unmatched. The CDR3 is 14 amino acids. The CDR3 DNA sequence: TGTGCCAGCAGCTTGACAGGGTTGACCGGGGAGCTGTTTTTT. It translates to CASSLTGLTGELFF.

In this sample, this clonotype turned up once. J is TRBJ2-7 and V is TRBV30; perhaps TRBD2 as D (6 bases). V was cut by 6 bases and J by 6 bases, with 21 bases left in between. CDR1 is GTSNPN, CDR2 SVGIG, per germline (reference sequence). The CDR3 spans 14 residues. The CDR3 spells CACLVGGGSREQYF. The CDR3 region has the DNA TGTGCCTGCCTCGTCGGGGGAGGTTCCCGCGAGCAGTACTTC.

This clonotype was observed a handful of times. This sequence joins TRBV6-1 and TRBJ2-2; 12 nucleotides agree with TRBD2. CDR3 size: 17 residues. Germline V CDR1 and CDR2: MNHNS, SASEGT. Unmatched junction bases numbered 5, after V lost 6 bases and J lost 0 bases. CDR3 loop: CASSRTSGGTNTGELFF. As DNA, the CDR3 is TGTGCCAGCAGCAGAACTAGCGGGGGGACGAACACCGGGGAGCTGTTTTTT.

Only a few counts were recorded for this clonotype. The V call is TRBV10-3, the J call TRBJ2-2, with 7 bases fitting TRBD1. This CDR3 has 14 residues. Trimming took 2 bases from V and 6 from J; bases not matched to a gene: 3. Germline assignment: CDR1 ENHRY and CDR2 SYGVKD. The CDR3 is CAISETGTAGELFF. In DNA, the CDR3 is TGTGCCATCAGTGAGACCGGGACAGCCGGGGAGCTGTTTTTT.

This clonotype was seen a few times. The V and J genes are TRBV6-6 and TRBJ1-4; tentatively, D is TRBD1 (5 bases). The germline gives CDR1 MNHNY, CDR2 SVGAGI (reference sequence). The V end was cut by 0 bases, the J end by 0 bases, with 14 bases between. CDR3 length equals 18 residues. The CDR3 protein is CASSYSRPGGSTNEKLFF. The CDR3 nucleotides are TGTGCCAGCAGTTACTCCCGCCCTGGGGGATCAACTAATGAAAAACTGTTTTTT.

This clonotype came up many times. This chain links TRBV27 with TRBJ2-7; no definite D call. V lost 3 bases to trimming and J lost 5 bases, with 11 bases between them. Germline CDR1 is MNHEY and CDR2 is SMNVEV (reference sequence). This CDR3 is 13 amino acids long. CDR3 protein: CASSFRVGHEQYF. For the CDR3, the DNA is TGTGCCAGCAGTTTTAGAGTGGGTCACGAGCAGTACTTC.

This clonotype was counted many times. V is TRBV19 and J is TRBJ2-3; TRBD1 might be the D (5 bases). Germline CDR1 reads LNHDA; CDR2 reads SQIVND (reference sequence). V gave up 3 bases and J gave up 1 base, with 23 bases separating them. The CDR3 totals 19 residues. CDR3 loop: CASSIDSVSRTSGTDTQYF. The CDR3 nucleotides read TGTGCCAGTAGTATCGATAGTGTGTCTCGGACATCCGGCACAGATACGCAGTATTTT.

The gene calls are TRBV12-3 or TRBV12-4 and TRBJ1-2, with TRBD1 as a possible D gene (5 bases). V lost 3 bases to trimming and J lost 4 bases, with 18 bases between them. The CDR3 length is 16 residues. CDR3: CASSFFAGGGGYGYTF. CDR3 in DNA: TGTGCCAGCAGTTTCTTTGCCGGGGGAGGTGGCTATGGCTACACCTTC.

This clonotype was recorded a few times. The rearrangement uses TRBV27 and TRBJ1-4; weak D call: TRBD1 (6 bases). The CDR3 runs 16 residues. Trimming took off 2 bases at V and 3 bases at J, with 13 bases between the two ends. Germline CDR1 is MNHEY and CDR2 is SMNVEV (reference sequence). CDR3: CASSLLPGQPNEKLFF. The CDR3 nucleotides are TGTGCCAGCAGTTTACTTCCGGGACAACCTAATGAAAAACTGTTTTTT.

This chain connects TRBV29-1 to TRBJ2-5; TRBD2 agrees at 8 bases. The trim removed 5 bases at V and 3 bases at J, leaving 8 bases unmatched. Germline V gene data show CDR1 as SQVTM and CDR2 as ANQGSEA. This CDR3 is built from 14 residues. In DNA form, the CDR3 reads TGCAGCGTTCGAACGGGGGGGGCCGAAGAGACCCAGTACTTC. It specifies CSVRTGGAEETQYF.

This clonotype was seen many times. The rearrangement links TRBV28 to TRBJ1-5; 10 bases are shared with TRBD1. Germline-derived CDR1 and CDR2 are MDHEN and SYDVKM. J gave up 4 bases and V 4 bases, and 16 bases lay outside the gene matches. The CDR3 has 19 residues. For the CDR3, the DNA is TGTGCCAGCAGTTATCGGGACAGGGGAGGATTCTGGGCAAATCAGCCCCAGCATTTT. Its translation: CASSYRDRGGFWANQPQHF.

This clonotype was detected ten times or more. V and J are TRBV20-1 and TRBJ2-1; TRBD2 matches 12 bases. This CDR3 contains 14 residues. Germline CDR1 DFQATT, CDR2 SNEGSKA (reference sequence). V trimming: 5 bases; J trimming: 9 bases; junction bases outside the gene matches: 8. The CDR3 DNA reads TGCAGTGCTTCTGGACTAGCGGGACACAGTGAGCAGTTCTTC. It translates to CSASGLAGHSEQFF.

CDR3 coding DNA: TGCAGTGCCCCAGCGGTCTCCTACAATGAGCAGTTCTTC. Its protein product is CSAPAVSYNEQFF. V gene TRBV20-1 combines with J gene TRBJ2-1; perhaps TRBD2 as D (5 bases). The CDR3 consists of 13 residues. V was shortened by 6 bases and J by 0 bases, with 9 bases between the two germline ends. Germline V lookup: CDR1 DFQATT, CDR2 SNEGSKA (reference sequence).